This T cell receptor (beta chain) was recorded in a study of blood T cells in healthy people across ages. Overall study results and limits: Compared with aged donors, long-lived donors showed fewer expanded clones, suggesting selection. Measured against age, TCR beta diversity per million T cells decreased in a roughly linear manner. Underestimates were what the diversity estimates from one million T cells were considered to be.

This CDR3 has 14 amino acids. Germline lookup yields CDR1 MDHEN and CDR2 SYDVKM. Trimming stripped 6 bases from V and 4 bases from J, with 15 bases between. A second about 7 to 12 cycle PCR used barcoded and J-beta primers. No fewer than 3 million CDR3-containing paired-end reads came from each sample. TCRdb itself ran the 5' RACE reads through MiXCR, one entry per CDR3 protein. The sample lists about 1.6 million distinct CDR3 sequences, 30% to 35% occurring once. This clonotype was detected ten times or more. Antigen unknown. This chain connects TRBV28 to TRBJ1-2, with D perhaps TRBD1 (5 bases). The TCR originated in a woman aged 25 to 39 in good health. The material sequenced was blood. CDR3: CASSLRGASYGYTF. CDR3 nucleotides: TGTGCCAGCAGCCTCCGAGGGGCTTCCTATGGCTACACCTTC.